These 27 T cell receptor beta chains were sequenced from one sample in a study of shared clonotypes between healthy human individuals. Only in-frame clones appear in the TCRdb table, and some are missing; sequencing was by immunoSEQ multiplex PCR. The sample lists about 2 million clones; just under 95% were seen once. Naivety among CD8 cells was defined by CD45RO negativity and positive CCR7 selection, thereby excluding terminally differentiated effector memory CD45RA+ cells. The sample taken for sequencing was naive CD8+ T cells sorted from blood. The receptors were sampled from a man in his late teens or twenties in good health.

This clone is a singleton in its sample. The CDR3 DNA is TGTGCCAGCAGCCCTTCCGGGGAGGAAAACATTCAGTACTTC. Its protein product is CASSPSGEENIQYF. V gene TRBV13 combines with J gene TRBJ2-4; D possibly corresponds to TRBD2 (6 bases). Germline V gives CDR1 PRHDT, CDR2 FYEKMQ (reference sequence). The germline V and J ends were trimmed by 5 bases and 5 bases, with 13 bases remaining between them. This CDR3 is 14 amino acids long.

This rearrangement joins TRBV29-1 to TRBJ2-4; the D gene is possibly TRBD2 (5 bases). V was clipped by 4 bases and J by 7 bases, with 14 bases between them. The germline gives CDR1 SQVTM, CDR2 ANQGSEA. This CDR3 spans 13 amino acids. CDR3: CSVAGPSWNIQYF. Written as DNA, the CDR3 is TGCAGCGTTGCGGGTCCTAGCTGGAACATTCAGTACTTC.

V and J are TRBV27 and TRBJ2-1; 7 bases map to TRBD1. This CDR3 contains 15 residues. Germline-derived CDR1 and CDR2 are MNHEY and SMNVEV (reference sequence). J gave up 3 bases and V 5 bases, and 7 bases lay outside the gene matches. This CDR3 is CASSPGQVIYNEQFF. DNA for the CDR3: TGTGCCAGCAGTCCCGGACAGGTTATCTACAATGAGCAGTTCTTC.

In DNA form, the CDR3 reads TGCGCCAGCAGTGAGTCAGGGCCTTCCTACAATGAGCAGTTCTTC. Protein sequence: CASSESGPSYNEQFF. V gene TRBV10-2 combines with J gene TRBJ2-1; D gene ambiguous. The ends were cut back, 0 bases at V and 1 base at J, with 7 bases in the middle. The germline gives CDR1 WSHSY, CDR2 SAAADI. The CDR3 totals 15 residues.

This clone appeared once. This chain uses TRBV2 with TRBJ2-2; 8 nucleotides agree with TRBD2. The V and J ends lost 5 bases and 6 bases, in that order; junction bases with no gene match: 20. This CDR3 has 19 amino acids. The germline CDR1 and CDR2 sequences are SNHLY and FYNNEI. The CDR3 region is CASSPTARGKRENPGELFF. DNA of the CDR3: TGTGCCAGCAGTCCTACGGCCAGGGGCAAGCGGGAGAATCCCGGGGAGCTGTTTTTT.

The chain joins TRBV9 to TRBJ1-1, with no clear D. CDR1 is SGDLS and CDR2 is YYNGEE in the germline V gene. The CDR3 is 14 residues long. V lost 0 bases and J lost 1, with 7 bases in between. This CDR3 reads CASSVGLTNTEAFF. The CDR3 coding sequence is TGTGCCAGCAGCGTAGGGCTGACGAACACTGAAGCTTTCTTT.

The chain is built from TRBV6-6 and TRBJ2-7; a possible D gene is TRBD1 (5 bases). CDR3 size: 14 residues. Looked up from germline, CDR1 is MNHNY and CDR2 is SVGAGI (reference sequence). V was trimmed by 2 bases and J by 1 base, leaving 9 bases between them. The CDR3 sequence: CASSYVDISYEQYF. The CDR3 DNA sequence: TGTGCCAGCAGTTACGTGGACATATCCTACGAGCAGTACTTC.

The chain links TRBV4-3 to TRBJ2-5; D remains unclear. This CDR3 contains 16 residues. Trimming took off 0 bases at V and 3 bases at J, with 14 bases between the two ends. CDR1 and CDR2 from the germline V gene are LGHNA and YSLEER. Here the CDR3 DNA reads TGCGCCAGCAGCCAAGATTTGGGATACCGTGAAGAGACCCAGTACTTC. It yields the protein CASSQDLGYREETQYF.

The chain joins TRBV11-3 to TRBJ2-7; 8 positions agree with TRBD1. V shed 3 bases and J 3 bases; nucleotides not matched to a gene: 7. The germline V gene encodes CDR1 SGHNT and CDR2 YENEEA. The CDR3 is 15 residues long. The CDR3 region is CASSFSGTGVYEQYF. CDR3 nucleotide sequence: TGTGCCAGCAGCTTCTCCGGGACAGGAGTCTACGAGCAGTACTTC.

The rearrangement joins TRBV7-9 to TRBJ2-1; the match to TRBD1 covers 11 bases. V gave up 6 bases and J gave up 5 bases; unmatched junction bases: 6. The CDR3 runs 15 residues. Germline CDR1 SEHNR, CDR2 FQNEAQ (reference sequence). The CDR3 here is CASRSRDRGDNEQFF. Written as DNA, the CDR3 is TGTGCCAGCAGGTCCCGGGACAGGGGGGACAATGAGCAGTTCTTC.

The chain carries TRBV4-1 and TRBJ1-4, with D possibly matching TRBD1 (5 bases). The CDR3 loop spans 19 amino acids. Trimming removed 2 bases at V and 9 bases at J, with 28 bases between. Germline V gene data show CDR1 as MGHRA and CDR2 as YSYEKL. CDR3 bases: TGCGCCAGCAGCCAAACCTCATCAGAGGGCCCGGGGCTAAATCAAAAACTGTTTTTT. Its translation: CASSQTSSEGPGLNQKLFF.

CDR3 nucleotide sequence: TGTGCCAGCAGTCCCCATAGACTGGTGGGATACGAGCAGTACTTC. It encodes CASSPHRLVGYEQYF. This chain connects TRBV28 to TRBJ2-7; D is unclear. Germline lookup yields CDR1 MDHEN and CDR2 SYDVKM. Trimming shortened V by 5 bases and J by 4 bases, and 18 bases separated the two germline ends. The CDR3 covers 15 residues.

The chain links TRBV4-1 to TRBJ2-3; 12 nucleotides align to TRBD2. The CDR3 has 19 amino acids. The J segment lost 0 bases and the V segment lost 1 base, leaving 8 bases of the junction unmatched. Germline CDR1 and CDR2: MGHRA and YSYEKL. The chain's CDR3 is CASSQGTSGAGPSTDTQYF. The CDR3 DNA is TGCGCCAGCAGCCAAGGGACTAGCGGGGCCGGCCCTAGCACAGATACGCAGTATTTT.

A single count supports this clone. This chain connects TRBV30 to TRBJ1-4, with 8 bases lining up with TRBD1. This CDR3 has 15 amino acids. Germline V CDR1 and CDR2: GTSNPN, SVGIG (reference sequence). J lost 6 bases, V lost 2 bases, and 8 bases had no gene match. The CDR3 DNA is TGTGCCTGGAGTCCTACCTCAGGGGGCCATGAAAAACTGTTTTTT. Encoded protein: CAWSPTSGGHEKLFF.

This chain uses TRBV7-9 with TRBJ1-6; D is uncertain. The CDR3 totals 12 residues. Germline V gives CDR1 SEHNR, CDR2 FQNEAQ (reference sequence). Trimming pared 2 bases from V and 10 bases from J, leaving 6 bases between. CDR3 region: CASSLPGSPLHF. As DNA, the CDR3 is TGTGCCAGCAGCTTACCGGGATCACCCCTCCACTTT.

This rearrangement joins TRBV7-9 to TRBJ2-2, with TRBD2 matching over 15 bases. The germline V gene has CDR1 SEHNR and CDR2 FQNEAQ (reference sequence). CDR3 length equals 18 residues. Unmatched junction bases numbered 5, after V lost 5 bases and J lost 1 base. DNA of the CDR3: TGTGCCAGCAGCCCCGGACTAGCGGGAGGGGAGAACACCGGGGAGCTGTTTTTT. Translating it yields CASSPGLAGGENTGELFF. Looking up the rest from reference TRBV7-9 and TRBJ2-2 gives the full variable domain: DTGVSQNPRHKITKRGQNVTFRCDPISEHNRLYWYRQTLGQGPEFLTYFQNEAQLEKSRLLSDRFSAERPKGSFSTLEIQRTEQGDSAMYLCASSPGLAGGENTGELFFGEGSRLTVL.

V gene TRBV29-1 combines with J gene TRBJ2-5; 8 bases align to TRBD1. The germline V gene has CDR1 SQVTM and CDR2 ANQGSEA. V gave up 6 bases and J gave up 10 bases; unmatched junction bases: 10. The CDR3 loop spans 12 amino acids. As DNA, the CDR3 is TGCAGCGTCCTGACAGGGGATGGGAGCCAGTACTTC. It is translated as CSVLTGDGSQYF. Supplemented by reference TRBV29-1 and TRBJ2-5, the full variable domain reads SAVISQKPSRDICQRGTSLTIQCQVDSQVTMMFWYRQQPGQSLTLIATANQGSEATYESGFVIDKFPISRPNLTFSTLTVSNMSPEDSSIYLCSVLTGDGSQYFGPGTRLLVL.

V and J are TRBV4-3 and TRBJ2-1, with D unresolved. CDR1 is LGHNA and CDR2 is YSLEER in the germline V gene. Trimming stripped 0 bases from V and 0 bases from J, with 21 bases between. The CDR3 has 20 residues. The DNA for the CDR3 is TGCGCCAGCAGCCAAGACCCCCGGGCTGAGAACAGCCACTCCTACAATGAGCAGTTCTTC. It codes for CASSQDPRAENSHSYNEQFF.

The chain carries TRBV11-2 and TRBJ2-5; D is unresolved. V shed 0 bases and J shed 0 bases, with 17 bases lying between them. This CDR3 is built from 18 residues. Germline V lookup: CDR1 SGHAT, CDR2 FQNNGV. CDR3: CASSLDYPTESYQETQYF. CDR3 coding DNA: TGTGCCAGCAGCTTAGATTACCCTACTGAATCGTACCAAGAGACCCAGTACTTC.

The chain recombines TRBV5-1 with TRBJ2-1; 8 nucleotides line up with TRBD1. V shed 1 base and J 7 bases; nucleotides not matched to a gene: 7. Germline CDR1 reads SGHRS; CDR2 reads YFSETQ. There are 15 residues in the CDR3. This chain's CDR3 is CASSLSGGAKNEQFF. The CDR3 DNA reads as TGCGCCAGCAGCTTGTCAGGGGGCGCAAAGAATGAGCAGTTCTTC. Variable domain in full (rest from reference TRBV5-1 and TRBJ2-1): KAGVTQTPRYLIKTRGQQVTLSCSPISGHRSVSWYQQTPGQGLQFLFEYFSETQRNKGNFPGRFSGRQFSNSRSEMNVSTLELGDSALYLCASSLSGGAKNEQFFGPGTRLTVL.

With regard to this clone: Other DNA sequences within the sample encode an identical CDR3. V is TRBV2 and J is TRBJ1-2; D remains ambiguous. V shed 0 bases and J shed 4 bases, with 3 bases lying between them. CDR3 length: 12 amino acids. Germline V lookup: CDR1 SNHLY, CDR2 FYNNEI. CDR3 sequence: CASSEAGYGYTF. The CDR3 DNA reads as TGTGCCAGCAGTGAAGCAGGCTATGGCTACACCTTC. The whole variable domain, remainder taken from reference TRBV2 and TRBJ1-2, is EPEVTQTPSHQVTQMGQEVILRCVPISNHLYFYWYRQILGQKVEFLVSFYNNEISEKSEIFDDQFSVERPDGSNFTLKIRSTKLEDSAMYFCASSEAGYGYTFGSGTRLTVV.

The chain uses TRBV9 and TRBJ1-1; possibly TRBD1 for D (6 bases). Trimming stripped 0 bases from V and 2 bases from J, with 11 bases between. Germline-derived CDR1 and CDR2 are SGDLS and YYNGEE. The CDR3 is 15 amino acids. CDR3 sequence reads: CASSVVGADNTEAFF. In DNA form, the CDR3 reads TGTGCCAGCAGCGTAGTGGGGGCAGATAACACTGAAGCTTTCTTT.

This clone was detected once. The chain recombines TRBV27 with TRBJ1-1, with a weak D call TRBD1 (5 bases). The V end was cut by 4 bases, the J end by 6 bases, with 15 bases between. The CDR3 contains 14 residues. Germline lookup yields CDR1 MNHEY and CDR2 SMNVEV (reference sequence). CDR3 DNA: TGTGCCAGCAGTTCATCCTCGGGGGGACCTGAAGCTTTCTTT. Its translation: CASSSSSGGPEAFF.

V usage is TRBV5-1 and J usage is TRBJ1-2, with D unclear. The CDR3 is 16 amino acids. CDR1 is SGHRS and CDR2 is YFSETQ in the germline V gene. V was cut by 0 bases and J by 7 bases, with 19 bases left in between. CDR3 in amino acids: CASSLAGENPPSGYTF. The CDR3 coding sequence is TGCGCCAGCAGCTTGGCTGGGGAAAACCCCCCAAGTGGCTACACCTTC.

This clone was observed once. The V and J genes are TRBV5-6 and TRBJ1-2, with D possibly being TRBD1 (5 bases). The ends were cut back, 4 bases at V and 7 bases at J, with 17 bases in the middle. Germline-derived CDR1 and CDR2 are SGHDT and YYEEEE. This CDR3 contains 14 residues. The CDR3 here is CASSRPTVPFGYTF. DNA for the CDR3: TGTGCCAGCAGCCGTCCGACAGTCCCGTTTGGCTACACCTTC.

The rearrangement uses TRBV5-1 and TRBJ2-1; D is unresolved. CDR3 size: 12 residues. Deletions cut 1 base from V and 6 bases from J, with 5 bases between. Per the germline V gene, CDR1 is SGHRS and CDR2 is YFSETQ. The CDR3 nucleotides read TGCGCCAGCAGCTTGTCCGGCAATGAGCAGTTCTTC. This sequence encodes CASSLSGNEQFF.

This clone has just a few counts. This sample also contains other DNA sequences that code for the same CDR3. This chain connects TRBV9 to TRBJ2-7; weak D call: TRBD2 (5 bases). CDR3 length: 14 amino acids. Germline-derived CDR1 and CDR2 are SGDLS and YYNGEE. V was clipped by 4 bases and J by 0 bases, with 11 bases between them. The CDR3 DNA reads TGTGCCAGCAGCCCAGAAGGGAGCTCCTACGAGCAGTACTTC. This encodes CASSPEGSSYEQYF.